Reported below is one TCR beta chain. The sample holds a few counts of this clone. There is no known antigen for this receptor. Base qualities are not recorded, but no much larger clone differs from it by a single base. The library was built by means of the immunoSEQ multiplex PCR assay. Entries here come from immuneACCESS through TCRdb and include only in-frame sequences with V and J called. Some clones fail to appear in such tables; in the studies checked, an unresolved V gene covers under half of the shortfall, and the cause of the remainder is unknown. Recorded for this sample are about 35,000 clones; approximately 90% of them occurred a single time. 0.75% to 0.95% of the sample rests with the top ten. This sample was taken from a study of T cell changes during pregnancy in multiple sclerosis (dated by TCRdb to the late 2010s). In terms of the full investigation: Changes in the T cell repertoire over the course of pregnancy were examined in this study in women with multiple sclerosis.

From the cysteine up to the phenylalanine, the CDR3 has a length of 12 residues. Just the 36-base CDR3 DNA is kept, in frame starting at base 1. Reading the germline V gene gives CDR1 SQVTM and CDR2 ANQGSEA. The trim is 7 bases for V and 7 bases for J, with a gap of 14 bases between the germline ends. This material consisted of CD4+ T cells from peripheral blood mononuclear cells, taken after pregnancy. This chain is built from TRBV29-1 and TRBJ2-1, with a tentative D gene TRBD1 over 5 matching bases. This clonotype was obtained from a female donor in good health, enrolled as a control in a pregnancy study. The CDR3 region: CSAEQGGNEQFF. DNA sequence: TGCAGCGCCGAGCAGGGTGGGAATGAGCAGTTCTTC.